The TCR beta chain described here comes from a study of technical replicates of blood from a handful of donors. This table comes from immunoSEQ multiplex PCR, and its TCRdb copy is limited to in-frame clones, with some not included. This table holds approximately 52,000 clones, approximately 86% found once. CDR3 length: 16 residues. V lost 1 base and J lost 1, with 11 bases in between. Germline V lookup: CDR1 GTSNPN, CDR2 SVGIG (reference sequence). This sequence was found in a human donor in good health. Some clones in this sample may be carry-over from other donors' samples. The chain joins TRBV30 to TRBJ2-6; D perhaps matches TRBD1 (6 bases). The sample comprised PBMCs. DNA of the CDR3: TGTGCCTGGAGTGGGGCAGGGGTTTCTGGGGCCAACGTCCTGACTTTC. It codes for CAWSGAGVSGANVLTF.